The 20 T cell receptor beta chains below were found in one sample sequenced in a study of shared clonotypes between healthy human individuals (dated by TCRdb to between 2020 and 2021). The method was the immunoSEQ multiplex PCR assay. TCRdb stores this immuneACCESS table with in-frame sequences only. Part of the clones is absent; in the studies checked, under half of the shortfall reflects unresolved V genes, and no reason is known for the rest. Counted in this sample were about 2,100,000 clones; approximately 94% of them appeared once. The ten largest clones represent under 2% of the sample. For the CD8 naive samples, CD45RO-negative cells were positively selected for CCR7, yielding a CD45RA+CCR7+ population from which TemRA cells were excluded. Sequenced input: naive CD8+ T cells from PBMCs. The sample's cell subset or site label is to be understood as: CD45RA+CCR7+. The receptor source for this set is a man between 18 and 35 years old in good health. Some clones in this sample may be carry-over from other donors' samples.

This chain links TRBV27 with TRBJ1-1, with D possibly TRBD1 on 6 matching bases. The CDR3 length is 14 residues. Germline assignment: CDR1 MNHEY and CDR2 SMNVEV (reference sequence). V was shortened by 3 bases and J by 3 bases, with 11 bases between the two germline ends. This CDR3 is CASSLRQVHTEAFF. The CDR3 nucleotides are TGTGCCAGCAGTTTGCGACAGGTGCACACTGAAGCTTTCTTT.

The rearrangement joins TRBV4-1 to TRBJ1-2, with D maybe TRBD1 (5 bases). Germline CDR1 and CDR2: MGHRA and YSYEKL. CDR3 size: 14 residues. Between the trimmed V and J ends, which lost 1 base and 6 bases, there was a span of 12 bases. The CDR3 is CASSQVGDANGYTF. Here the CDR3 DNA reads TGCGCCAGCAGCCAAGTAGGGGACGCCAATGGCTACACCTTC.

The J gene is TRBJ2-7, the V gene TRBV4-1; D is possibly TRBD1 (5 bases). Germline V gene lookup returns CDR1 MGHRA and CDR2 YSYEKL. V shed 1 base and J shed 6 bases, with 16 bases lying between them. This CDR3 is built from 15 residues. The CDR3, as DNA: TGCGCCAGCAGCCAAGTTCAGGGTGGGAACGTCGAGCAGTACTTC. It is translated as CASSQVQGGNVEQYF.

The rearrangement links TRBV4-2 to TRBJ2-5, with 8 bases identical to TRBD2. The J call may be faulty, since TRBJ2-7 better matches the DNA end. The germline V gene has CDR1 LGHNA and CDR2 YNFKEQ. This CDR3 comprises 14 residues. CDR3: CASSQDGRAYEQYF. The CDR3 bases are TGTGCCAGCAGCCAAGACGGGAGGGCCTACGAGCAGTACTTC.

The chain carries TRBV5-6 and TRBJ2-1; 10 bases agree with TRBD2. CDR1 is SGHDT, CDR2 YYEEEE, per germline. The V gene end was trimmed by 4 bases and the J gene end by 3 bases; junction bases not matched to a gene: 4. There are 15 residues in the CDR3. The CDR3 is CASSSGLAVYNEQFF. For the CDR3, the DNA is TGTGCCAGCAGCAGTGGACTAGCGGTCTACAATGAGCAGTTCTTC.

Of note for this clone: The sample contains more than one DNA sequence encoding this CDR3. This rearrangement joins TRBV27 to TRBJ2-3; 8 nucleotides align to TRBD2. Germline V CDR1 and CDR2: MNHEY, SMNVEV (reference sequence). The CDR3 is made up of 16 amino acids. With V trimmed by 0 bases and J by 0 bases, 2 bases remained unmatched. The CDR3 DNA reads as TGTGCCAGCAGTTTATCAGCGGGGGCTAGCACAGATACGCAGTATTTT. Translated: CASSLSAGASTDTQYF.

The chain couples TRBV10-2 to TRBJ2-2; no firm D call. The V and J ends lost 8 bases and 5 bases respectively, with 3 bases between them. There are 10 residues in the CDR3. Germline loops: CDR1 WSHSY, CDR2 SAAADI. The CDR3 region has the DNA TGCGCCAGCGGTACCGGGGAGCTGTTTTTT. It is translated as CASGTGELFF.

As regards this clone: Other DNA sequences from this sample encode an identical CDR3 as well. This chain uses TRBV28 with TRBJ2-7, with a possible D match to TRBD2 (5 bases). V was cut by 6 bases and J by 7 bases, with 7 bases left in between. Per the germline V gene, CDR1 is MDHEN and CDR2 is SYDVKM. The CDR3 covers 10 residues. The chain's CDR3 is CASRRGEQYF. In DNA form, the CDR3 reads TGTGCCAGCAGGAGAGGGGAGCAGTACTTC.

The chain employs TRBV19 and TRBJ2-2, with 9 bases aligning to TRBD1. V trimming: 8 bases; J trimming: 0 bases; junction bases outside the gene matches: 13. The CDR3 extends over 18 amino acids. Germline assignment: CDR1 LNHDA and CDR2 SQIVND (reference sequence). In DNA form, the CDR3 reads TGTGCCAGTGGAGGGCACAGGGGGCTCGGAACGAACACCGGGGAGCTGTTTTTT. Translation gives CASGGHRGLGTNTGELFF.

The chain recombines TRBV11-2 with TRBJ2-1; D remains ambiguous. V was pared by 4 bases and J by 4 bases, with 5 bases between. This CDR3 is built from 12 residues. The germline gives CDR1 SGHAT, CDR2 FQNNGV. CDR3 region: CASSSPYNEQFF. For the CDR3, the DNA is TGTGCCAGCAGCTCCCCGTACAATGAGCAGTTCTTC.

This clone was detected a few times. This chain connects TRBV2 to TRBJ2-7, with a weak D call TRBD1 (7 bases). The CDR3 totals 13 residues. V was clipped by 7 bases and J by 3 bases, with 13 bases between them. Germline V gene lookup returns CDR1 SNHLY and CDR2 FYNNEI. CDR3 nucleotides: TGTGCCAGCATCGCAGGGGGGCGCTACGAGCAGTACTTC. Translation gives CASIAGGRYEQYF.

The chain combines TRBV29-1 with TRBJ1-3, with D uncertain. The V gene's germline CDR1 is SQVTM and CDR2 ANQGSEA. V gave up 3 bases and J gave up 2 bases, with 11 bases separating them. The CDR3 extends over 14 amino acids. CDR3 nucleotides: TGCAGCGTTGATTCGGGGTACGCTGGAAACACCATATATTTT. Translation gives CSVDSGYAGNTIYF.

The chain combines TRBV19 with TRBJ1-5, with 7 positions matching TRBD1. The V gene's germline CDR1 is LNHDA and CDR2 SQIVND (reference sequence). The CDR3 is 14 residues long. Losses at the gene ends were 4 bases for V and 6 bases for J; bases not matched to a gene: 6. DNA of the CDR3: TGTGCCAGTAGTAAAGACAGGGAAGGTCAGCCCCAGCATTTT. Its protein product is CASSKDREGQPQHF.

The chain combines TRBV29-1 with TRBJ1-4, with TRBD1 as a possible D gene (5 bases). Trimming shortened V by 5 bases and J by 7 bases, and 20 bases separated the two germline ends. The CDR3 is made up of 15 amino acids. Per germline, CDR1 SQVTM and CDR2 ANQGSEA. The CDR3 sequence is CSVTILRGAGEKLFF. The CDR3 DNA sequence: TGCAGCGTTACGATCTTGAGGGGCGCGGGTGAAAAACTGTTTTTT.

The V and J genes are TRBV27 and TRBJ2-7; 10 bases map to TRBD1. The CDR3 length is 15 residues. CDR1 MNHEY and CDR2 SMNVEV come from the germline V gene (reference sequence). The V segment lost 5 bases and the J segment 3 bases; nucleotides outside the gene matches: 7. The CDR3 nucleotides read TGTGCCAGCAGTGTAAGGACAGGGGGATTCTACGAGCAGTACTTC. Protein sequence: CASSVRTGGFYEQYF.

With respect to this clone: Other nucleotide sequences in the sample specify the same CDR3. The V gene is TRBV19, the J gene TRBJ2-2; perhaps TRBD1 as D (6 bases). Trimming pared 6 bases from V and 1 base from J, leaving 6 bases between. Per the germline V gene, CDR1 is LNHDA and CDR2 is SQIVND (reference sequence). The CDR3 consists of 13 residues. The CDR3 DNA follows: TGTGCCAGTAGGGGACAGAACACCGGGGAGCTGTTTTTT. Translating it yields CASRGQNTGELFF.

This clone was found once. In nucleotides, the CDR3 is TGCAGCGTTGAATCGGGACCAAACAATGAGCAGTTCTTC. This codes for CSVESGPNNEQFF. This chain joins TRBV29-1 and TRBJ2-1, with D perhaps being TRBD1 or TRBD2 (5 bases each). Germline values: CDR1 SQVTM, CDR2 ANQGSEA. The CDR3 is 13 residues long. Trimming pared 2 bases from V and 5 bases from J, leaving 10 bases between.

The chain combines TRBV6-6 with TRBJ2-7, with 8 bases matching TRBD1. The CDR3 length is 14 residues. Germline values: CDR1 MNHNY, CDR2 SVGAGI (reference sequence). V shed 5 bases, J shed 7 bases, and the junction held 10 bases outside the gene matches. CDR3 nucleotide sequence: TGTGCCAGCAGTGATGACCGGGACAGGAGGGAGCAGTACTTC. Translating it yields CASSDDRDRREQYF.

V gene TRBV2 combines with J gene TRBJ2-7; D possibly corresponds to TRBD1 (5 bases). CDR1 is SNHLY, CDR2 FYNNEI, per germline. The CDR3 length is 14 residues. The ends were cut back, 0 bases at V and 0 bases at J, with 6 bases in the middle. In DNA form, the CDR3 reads TGTGCCAGCAGTGAAGCGGACAACTCCTACGAGCAGTACTTC. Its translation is CASSEADNSYEQYF. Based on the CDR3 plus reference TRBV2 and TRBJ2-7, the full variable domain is EPEVTQTPSHQVTQMGQEVILRCVPISNHLYFYWYRQILGQKVEFLVSFYNNEISEKSEIFDDQFSVERPDGSNFTLKIRSTKLEDSAMYFCASSEADNSYEQYFGPGTRLTVT.

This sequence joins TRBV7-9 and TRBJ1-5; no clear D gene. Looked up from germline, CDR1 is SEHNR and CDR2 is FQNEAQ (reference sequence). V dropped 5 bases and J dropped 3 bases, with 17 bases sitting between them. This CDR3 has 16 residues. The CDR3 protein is CASSPPAVHDNQPQHF. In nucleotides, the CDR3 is TGTGCCAGCAGCCCCCCGGCAGTTCACGACAATCAGCCCCAGCATTTT. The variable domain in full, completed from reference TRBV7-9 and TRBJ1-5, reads DTGVSQNPRHKITKRGQNVTFRCDPISEHNRLYWYRQTLGQGPEFLTYFQNEAQLEKSRLLSDRFSAERPKGSFSTLEIQRTEQGDSAMYLCASSPPAVHDNQPQHFGDGTRLSIL.